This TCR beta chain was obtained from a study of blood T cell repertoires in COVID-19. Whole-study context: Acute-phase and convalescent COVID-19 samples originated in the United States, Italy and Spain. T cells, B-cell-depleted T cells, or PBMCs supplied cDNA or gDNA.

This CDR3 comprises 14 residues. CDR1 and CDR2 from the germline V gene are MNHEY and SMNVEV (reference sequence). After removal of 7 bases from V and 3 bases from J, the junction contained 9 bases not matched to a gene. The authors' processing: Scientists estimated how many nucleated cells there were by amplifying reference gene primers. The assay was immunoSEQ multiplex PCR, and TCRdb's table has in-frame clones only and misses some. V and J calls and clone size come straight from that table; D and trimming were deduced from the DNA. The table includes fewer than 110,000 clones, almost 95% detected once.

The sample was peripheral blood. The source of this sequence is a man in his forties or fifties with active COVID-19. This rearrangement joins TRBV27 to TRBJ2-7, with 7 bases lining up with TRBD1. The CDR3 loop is CASKVQGPSYEQYF. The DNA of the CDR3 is TGTGCCAGCAAAGTACAGGGGCCCAGCTACGAGCAGTACTTC.